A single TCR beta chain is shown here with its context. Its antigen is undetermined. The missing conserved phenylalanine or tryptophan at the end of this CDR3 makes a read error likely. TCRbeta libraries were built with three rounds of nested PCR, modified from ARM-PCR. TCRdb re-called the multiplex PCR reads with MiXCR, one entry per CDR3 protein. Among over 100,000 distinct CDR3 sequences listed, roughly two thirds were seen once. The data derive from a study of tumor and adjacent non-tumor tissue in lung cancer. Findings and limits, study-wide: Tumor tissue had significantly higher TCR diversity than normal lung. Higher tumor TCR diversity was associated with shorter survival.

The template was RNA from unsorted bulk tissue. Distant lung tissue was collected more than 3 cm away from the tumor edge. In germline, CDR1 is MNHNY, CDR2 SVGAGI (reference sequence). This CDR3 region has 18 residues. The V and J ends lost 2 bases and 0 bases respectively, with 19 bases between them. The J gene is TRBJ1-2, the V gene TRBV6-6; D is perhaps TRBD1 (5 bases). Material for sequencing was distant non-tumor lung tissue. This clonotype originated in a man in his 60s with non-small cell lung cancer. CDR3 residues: CASSYKIIGQGANYGYTS. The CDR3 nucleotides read TGTGCCAGCAGTTACAAGATCATAGGACAAGGGGCTAACTATGGCTACACCTCC.